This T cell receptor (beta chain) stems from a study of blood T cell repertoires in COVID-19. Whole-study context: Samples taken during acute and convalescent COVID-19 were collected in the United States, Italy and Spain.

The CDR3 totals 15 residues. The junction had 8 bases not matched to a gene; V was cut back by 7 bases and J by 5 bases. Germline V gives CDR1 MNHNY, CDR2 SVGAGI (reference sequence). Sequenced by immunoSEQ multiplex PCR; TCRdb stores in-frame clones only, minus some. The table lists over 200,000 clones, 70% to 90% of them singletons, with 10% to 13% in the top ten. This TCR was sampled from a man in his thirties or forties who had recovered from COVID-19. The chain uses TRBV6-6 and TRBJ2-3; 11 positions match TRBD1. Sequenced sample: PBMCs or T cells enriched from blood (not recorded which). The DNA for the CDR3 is TGTGCCAGCAAAGACCCGGGACAGGGGGAAGATACGCAGTATTTT. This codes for CASKDPGQGEDTQYF.